A single sample is the source of the 5 T cell receptor beta chains below, sequenced in a study of blood T cell repertoires in COVID-19. Clones were read by immunoSEQ multiplex PCR, and TCRdb kept only the in-frame ones, dropping some. Among under 95,000 clones, around nine tenths were seen once, and the ten largest hold about 5.3%. The sequenced sample was peripheral blood. These TCRs come from a man between 60 and 75 years old with acute or convalescent COVID-19.

In its sample, this clone was seen a few times. This chain joins TRBV29-1 and TRBJ1-2, with 7 nucleotides matching TRBD1. The length of the CDR3 is 14 residues. J was trimmed by 3 bases and V by 6 bases; bases with no gene match: 10. The germline gives CDR1 SQVTM, CDR2 ANQGSEA. The CDR3 nucleotides read TGCAGCGTCGATGGGGACAGCCGAGACTATGGCTACACCTTC. Its protein product is CSVDGDSRDYGYTF.

The V call is TRBV13, the J call TRBJ2-1; TRBD1 aligns across 7 bases. The germline V gene has CDR1 PRHDT and CDR2 FYEKMQ (reference sequence). The junction had 2 bases not matched to a gene; V was cut back by 1 base and J by 2 bases. The CDR3 is 15 residues long. CDR3 DNA sequence: TGTGCCAGCAGCTTAGTGGGACAGACCTACAATGAGCAGTTCTTC. Amino acid sequence: CASSLVGQTYNEQFF.

Written as DNA, the CDR3 is TGCAGTGCTAGTGATCGAGAAGGTGGCCGAGGTGAAGCTTTCTTT. Translated: CSASDREGGRGEAFF. This chain joins TRBV20-1 and TRBJ1-1; D unresolved. Germline V CDR1 and CDR2: DFQATT, SNEGSKA (reference sequence). Trimming stripped 3 bases from V and 7 bases from J, with 21 bases between. This CDR3 comprises 15 residues.

This clone was counted a single time. The gene calls are TRBV3-1 (or the pseudogene TRBV3-2) and TRBJ1-2, with 8 positions matching TRBD1. The ends lost 4 bases at V and 4 bases at J; junction bases unmatched: 14. The CDR3 is made up of 17 amino acids. Germline V gene sequence: CDR1 LGHDT, CDR2 YNNKEL (reference sequence). The CDR3 here is CASSLRGRGPLGYGYTF. The CDR3 bases are TGTGCCAGCAGCCTAAGGGGCAGGGGGCCCCTCGGCTATGGCTACACCTTC.

The chain combines TRBV9 with TRBJ2-5, with TRBD1 identical over 9 bases. Losses at the gene ends were 4 bases for V and 2 bases for J; bases not matched to a gene: 9. This CDR3 is 16 amino acids long. Per germline, CDR1 SGDLS and CDR2 YYNGEE. The CDR3 coding sequence is TGTGCCAGCAGCCCCCCTTGGGACAGGGAACAAGAGACCCAGTACTTC. Translated: CASSPPWDREQETQYF.